The entry below gives a single T cell receptor (beta chain) sequence along with its context. Preparing the TCRbeta library involved the use of unique molecular identifiers. MiXCR, run by TCRdb on the PCR reads, gives a single entry per CDR3 protein. The table records about 210,000 distinct CDR3 sequences, roughly 15% of them present only once. The data originate from a study of T-cell reconstitution after alpha-beta-depleted transplantation in children. Germline assignment: CDR1 DFQATT and CDR2 SNEGSKA (reference sequence). There are 15 residues in the CDR3. J gave up 9 bases and V 1 base, and 8 bases lay outside the gene matches.

This clonotype originated in a male patient aged 2-9 years who had a stem cell transplant for acute lymphoblastic leukemia, so the T cells may come from the graft donor. The source was PBMCs, mostly from graft donor cells, collected 360 days after TCRalphabeta/CD19-depleted stem cell transplant. The V call is TRBV20-1, the J call TRBJ2-1; the match to TRBD2 covers 11 bases. CDR3: CSARVGSGGAGEQFF. The DNA for the CDR3 is TGCAGTGCTAGAGTAGGTAGCGGGGGGGCTGGTGAGCAGTTCTTC.